This passage covers 9 T cell receptor beta chains from one sample sequenced in a study of identical twins. MiXCR, run by TCRdb on the 5' RACE reads, gives a single entry per CDR3 protein. The repertoire includes over 200,000 distinct CDR3 sequences, about 11% of them detected once, and 9% to 10% sits in the top ten. The sample taken for sequencing was memory T cells sorted from blood. These receptors were obtained from a man aged 45-65 years in good health.

The rearrangement links TRBV9 to TRBJ1-6; TRBD1 agrees at 7 bases. Germline CDR1 and CDR2: SGDLS and YYNGEE. The junction had 3 bases not matched to a gene; V was cut back by 3 bases and J by 3 bases. The CDR3 loop spans 15 amino acids. CDR3 nucleotides: TGTGCCAGCAGCGGAGGGGGCGGCTATAATTCACCCCTCCACTTT. Its translation is CASSGGGGYNSPLHF.

The J gene is TRBJ2-3, the V gene TRBV4-1, with 7 bases that match TRBD2. Trimming cost V 0 bases and J 1 base; bases outside gene matches: 10. Germline CDR1 is MGHRA and CDR2 is YSYEKL. This CDR3 is 18 amino acids long. The chain's CDR3 is CASSQDPGAGRGTDTQYF. CDR3 DNA sequence: TGCGCCAGCAGCCAAGATCCCGGGGCAGGGAGGGGCACAGATACGCAGTATTTT.

This clonotype was counted only a few times. The rearrangement joins TRBV14 to TRBJ2-7; the D is unclear. This CDR3 region has 14 residues. Germline V gene sequence: CDR1 SGHDN, CDR2 FVKESK. V was clipped by 3 bases and J by 2 bases, with 11 bases between them. The CDR3 is CASSQGYWTYEQYF. The CDR3 nucleotides are TGTGCCAGCAGCCAGGGGTACTGGACCTACGAGCAGTACTTC.

This clonotype was seen a single time. This sequence joins TRBV7-2 and TRBJ2-2, with 9 bases aligning to TRBD1. Trimming removed 5 bases from V and 5 bases from J; junction bases left unmatched: 6. The length of the CDR3 is 15 residues. CDR1 is SGHTA and CDR2 is FQGNSA in the germline V gene. In DNA form, the CDR3 reads TGTGCCAGCAGCCTGGGACAGGGTTGGACCGGGGAGCTGTTTTTT. Translated, it gives CASSLGQGWTGELFF.

V and J are TRBV5-4 and TRBJ2-2; 9 bases match TRBD1. The V and J ends lost 4 bases and 3 bases, in that order; junction bases with no gene match: 7. Germline values: CDR1 SGHNT, CDR2 YYREEE (reference sequence). The CDR3 length is 16 residues. DNA for the CDR3: TGTGCCAGCAGCAAAGGACAGGGGATGGACACCGGGGAGCTGTTTTTT. This encodes CASSKGQGMDTGELFF.

This clonotype has just a few counts. V usage is TRBV5-1 and J usage is TRBJ1-1, with unresolved D. V was cut by 4 bases and J by 4 bases, with 14 bases left in between. CDR1 SGHRS and CDR2 YFSETQ come from the germline V gene. This CDR3 has 14 amino acids. The CDR3, as DNA: TGCGCCAGCAGCACGGCCCCAGTGGGCACTGAAGCTTTCTTT. As protein: CASSTAPVGTEAFF.

This chain links TRBV6-1 with TRBJ2-1, with 9 nucleotides matching TRBD1. Germline V lookup: CDR1 MNHNS, CDR2 SASEGT. CDR3 size: 15 residues. V lost 6 bases and J lost 0; bases outside the gene matches: 3. The CDR3 here is CASRPGQGSYNEQFF. In DNA form, the CDR3 reads TGTGCCAGCAGACCGGGACAGGGCTCCTACAATGAGCAGTTCTTC.

This clonotype was seen repeatedly, ten times or more. V usage is TRBV10-3 and J usage is TRBJ1-2; D is ambiguous. This CDR3 is built from 13 residues. CDR1 is ENHRY, CDR2 SYGVKD, per germline. V was pared by 2 bases and J by 7 bases, with 11 bases between. The CDR3 is CAISEGGPFGYTF. The CDR3, as DNA: TGTGCCATCAGTGAGGGAGGGCCCTTTGGCTACACCTTC.

The chain couples TRBV7-2 to TRBJ1-4; D is perhaps TRBD1 (5 bases). With 3 bases removed from V and 8 bases from J, the gap between germline ends came to 19 bases. CDR1 SGHTA and CDR2 FQGNSA come from the germline V gene. The CDR3 is 16 amino acids. The CDR3 coding sequence is TGTGCCAGCAGCTTCGGTACAGGTGATGAGTACGAAAAACTGTTTTTT. This encodes CASSFGTGDEYEKLFF.